The entry that follows covers one TCR beta chain sequence. The CDR3 has 15 residues. The germline V gene has CDR1 GTSNPN and CDR2 SVGIG (reference sequence). Trimming took 1 base from V and 5 from J; bases not matched to a gene: 9. Recovered status applied to Cohort 3 donors who had two consecutive negative PCRs. It also applied to those with clearance or with symptom resolution. This sample stems from a study of blood T cell repertoires in COVID-19. Clones were sequenced by immunoSEQ multiplex PCR, and TCRdb holds only the in-frame ones, with some missing. The sample holds fewer than 500,000 clones, roughly nine tenths seen once.

Sequencing used PBMCs or T cells enriched from blood (not recorded which). The chain couples TRBV30 to TRBJ2-5; 8 bases are a match to TRBD2. The sequence was collected from a woman between 18 and 29 years old who had recovered from COVID-19. CDR3 sequence reads: CAWSEFLAGHETQYF. The CDR3 coding sequence is TGTGCCTGGAGTGAGTTCTTAGCGGGGCACGAGACCCAGTACTTC.